This T cell receptor (beta chain) was identified during a study of blood T cell repertoires in COVID-19. Across the study: T cells, B-cell-depleted T cells, or PBMCs provided the cDNA or gDNA that served as material.

Only in-frame clones appear in the TCRdb table, and some are missing; sequencing was by immunoSEQ multiplex PCR. The sample shows approximately 260,000 clones, 85% to 90% of them seen only once. This clone was found once. Researchers sorted participants into cohorts using their self-reported clinical history. V gave up 3 bases and J gave up 1 base, with 6 bases separating them. Germline V CDR1 and CDR2: LGHNT, FRNRAP. The CDR3 contains 14 residues. Sequenced sample: PBMCs or T cells enriched from blood (not recorded which). The sequence came from a woman aged 60-75 years who had recovered from COVID-19. V and J are TRBV12-5 and TRBJ1-4; a weak D match, TRBD1 (5 bases). This CDR3 is CASGFGQTNEKLFF. The CDR3 DNA reads TGTGCTAGTGGTTTCGGACAAACTAATGAAAAACTGTTTTTT.